The sequence of this T cell receptor (beta chain) was determined in a study of technical replicates of blood from a few donors. The method was immunoSEQ multiplex PCR; TCRdb's version includes in-frame clones alone and lacks a portion of them. The repertoire holds tens of thousands of clones, with around nine tenths as singletons. The CDR3 extends over 15 amino acids. V was pared by 1 base and J by 2 bases, with 3 bases of the junction left unmatched. CDR1 is LGHNA, CDR2 YSLEER, per germline. Input material: PBMCs. The sequence came from a human donor in good health. Some clones in this sample may be carry-over from other donors' samples. The V and J genes are TRBV4-3 and TRBJ2-3, with TRBD1 identical over 7 bases. The CDR3 DNA is TGCGCCAGCAGCCAAGCGGGACAGTCCACAGATACGCAGTATTTT. Translation: CASSQAGQSTDTQYF.